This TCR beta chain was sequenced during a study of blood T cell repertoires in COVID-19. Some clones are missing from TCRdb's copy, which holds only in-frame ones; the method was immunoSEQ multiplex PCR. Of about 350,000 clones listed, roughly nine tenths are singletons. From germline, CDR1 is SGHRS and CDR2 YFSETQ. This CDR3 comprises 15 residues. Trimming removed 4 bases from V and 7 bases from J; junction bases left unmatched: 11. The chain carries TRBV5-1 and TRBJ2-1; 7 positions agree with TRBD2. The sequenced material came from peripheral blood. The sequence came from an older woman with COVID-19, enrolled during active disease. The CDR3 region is CASSEGLPRGNEQFF. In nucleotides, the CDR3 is TGCGCCAGCAGCGAGGGACTACCACGCGGAAATGAGCAGTTCTTC. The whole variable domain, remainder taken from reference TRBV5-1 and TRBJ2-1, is KAGVTQTPRYLIKTRGQQVTLSCSPISGHRSVSWYQQTPGQGLQFLFEYFSETQRNKGNFPGRFSGRQFSNSRSEMNVSTLELGDSALYLCASSEGLPRGNEQFFGPGTRLTVL.